This entry lists 26 T cell receptor beta chains sequenced from one sample in a study of blood T cells in healthy people across ages. Together with a sample-barcoded 5' primer, a J-beta primer mix was included in a second PCR lasting about 7 to 12 cycles. Via MiXCR, TCRdb re-called the 5' RACE reads, giving one row per CDR3 protein. The sample gives 1.5 million to 2 million distinct CDR3 sequences, roughly 30% of which show up once; about 11% is in the top ten. The specimen sequenced was blood. The receptors shown here come from a woman aged 25 to 39 in good health.

This clonotype turned up a few times. This rearrangement joins TRBV7-9 to TRBJ2-5; unclear D gene. With 1 base removed from V and 5 bases from J, the gap between germline ends came to 14 bases. Germline assignment: CDR1 SEHNR and CDR2 FQNEAQ (reference sequence). The length of the CDR3 is 15 residues. CDR3 protein: CASSLVLNAEETQYF. The CDR3 coding sequence is TGTGCCAGCAGCTTAGTGTTAAACGCCGAGGAGACCCAGTACTTC.

The chain combines TRBV4-1 with TRBJ2-6, with 8 bases identical to TRBD2. The V and J ends lost 3 bases and 0 bases, in that order; junction bases with no gene match: 13. Germline CDR1 is MGHRA and CDR2 is YSYEKL. The CDR3 contains 20 residues. CDR3 in amino acids: CASSHPPGGGSNSGANVLTF. In nucleotides, the CDR3 is TGCGCCAGCAGCCACCCCCCCGGGGGGGGCTCAAACTCTGGGGCCAACGTCCTGACTTTC.

This rearrangement joins TRBV7-9 to TRBJ2-1, with D possibly matching TRBD1 (6 bases). The germline gives CDR1 SEHNR, CDR2 FQNEAQ (reference sequence). Trimming took off 5 bases at V and 4 bases at J, with 15 bases between the two ends. The CDR3 runs 15 residues. The CDR3 loop is CASSQRTDFYNEQFF. Here the CDR3 DNA reads TGTGCCAGCAGCCAACGGACAGACTTTTACAATGAGCAGTTCTTC.

The chain uses TRBV4-1 and TRBJ1-5; the D is unclear. Germline CDR1 and CDR2: MGHRA and YSYEKL. The CDR3 is 15 residues long. V was clipped by 1 base and J by 4 bases, with 11 bases between them. CDR3 nucleotides: TGCGCCAGCAGCCAAGTCTGGTCCGGGAATCAGCCCCAGCATTTT. It codes for CASSQVWSGNQPQHF.

This clonotype has only a few counts. This chain joins TRBV6-2 or TRBV6-3 and TRBJ2-3; possible D gene TRBD1, 5 bases. This CDR3 region has 12 residues. CDR1 MNHEY and CDR2 SVGEGT come from the germline V gene. Trimming took off 6 bases at V and 4 bases at J, with 8 bases between the two ends. Here the CDR3 DNA reads TGTGCCAGCAGAATACAGGCAGATACGCAGTATTTT. Translated: CASRIQADTQYF.

The J gene is TRBJ1-2, the V gene TRBV5-4; D possibly corresponds to TRBD1 (6 bases). The CDR3 is 16 amino acids. V gave up 5 bases and J gave up 0 bases, with 17 bases separating them. Germline V gene sequence: CDR1 SGHNT, CDR2 YYREEE (reference sequence). The CDR3 region is CASRTDGGKANYGYTF. DNA for the CDR3: TGTGCCAGCAGAACGGACGGGGGCAAGGCTAACTATGGCTACACCTTC.

This chain uses TRBV9 with TRBJ1-1; D is perhaps TRBD1 (5 bases). Trimming removed 1 base from V and 5 bases from J, with 12 bases in between. The CDR3 consists of 14 residues. Germline values: CDR1 SGDLS, CDR2 YYNGEE. CDR3 amino acids: CASSVSLTGTEAFF. DNA of the CDR3: TGTGCCAGCAGCGTATCGCTAACAGGAACTGAAGCTTTCTTT.

This chain links TRBV27 with TRBJ2-1; 7 nucleotides match TRBD2. Gene TRBJ2-7 matches the end of the DNA better, so the J call may be wrong. This CDR3 comprises 15 residues. Germline V lookup: CDR1 MNHEY, CDR2 SMNVEV (reference sequence). This chain's CDR3 is CASSVIAGSYNEQYF. CDR3 sequence (DNA): TGTGCCAGCAGCGTAATAGCGGGCTCCTACAATGAGCAGTACTTC.

As to this clonotype: This may be a read error, as it is one base from a much larger clone. The chain joins TRBV7-2 to TRBJ2-6; D perhaps matches TRBD1 (5 bases). The CDR3 covers 16 residues. Germline CDR1 is SGHTA and CDR2 is FQGNSA. The CDR3, as DNA: TGTGCCAGCAGTCAAGTGCGTTACTCTGGGGCCGACGTCCTGACTTTC. Amino acids: CASSQVRYSGADVLTF.

This chain links TRBV7-9 with TRBJ2-1; TRBD2 is a possible D gene (6 bases). The V end lost 1 base, the J end lost 5 bases, and 15 bases lay between the germline ends. Germline V gives CDR1 SEHNR, CDR2 FQNEAQ (reference sequence). The CDR3 consists of 16 residues. DNA of the CDR3: TGTGCCAGCAGCTTAGGGAGGCGGGATCGCGACAATGAGCAGTTCTTC. This gives the protein CASSLGRRDRDNEQFF.

This clonotype has just one count. V gene TRBV25-1 combines with J gene TRBJ1-1; 9 nucleotides align to TRBD1. The CDR3 loop spans 13 amino acids. Germline CDR1 and CDR2: MGHDK and SYGVNS. With V trimmed by 4 bases and J by 10 bases, 7 bases remained unmatched. The CDR3 DNA is TGTGCCAGCAGTGGAGGACAGGGGATAACAGCTTTCTTT. Amino acid sequence: CASSGGQGITAFF.

This clonotype showed up just a few times. V is TRBV20-1 and J is TRBJ2-3, with D perhaps matching TRBD1 or TRBD2 (5 bases each). The CDR3 is 16 amino acids. Germline V CDR1 and CDR2: DFQATT, SNEGSKA (reference sequence). Between the trimmed V and J ends, which lost 0 bases and 10 bases, there was a span of 23 bases. CDR3 loop: CSARDLFRDVNPAQYF. The CDR3 coding sequence is TGCAGTGCTAGAGATCTATTTAGGGACGTGAACCCCGCGCAGTATTTT.

The V gene is TRBV30, the J gene TRBJ2-4; D ambiguous. The DNA end lines up better with TRBJ2-7; the J call may be wrong. The CDR3 runs 12 residues. Germline V gene sequence: CDR1 GTSNPN, CDR2 SVGIG (reference sequence). The CDR3 nucleotides are TGTGCCTGGAGCTACACACTCTACGAGCAGTACTTC. This translates into CAWSYTLYEQYF.

The V call is TRBV6-6, the J call TRBJ1-5, with 9 positions matching TRBD1. CDR1 MNHNY and CDR2 SVGAGI come from the germline V gene (reference sequence). This CDR3 spans 15 amino acids. V was pared by 7 bases and J by 3 bases, with 7 bases of the junction left unmatched. The CDR3 protein is CASTPGQGDNQPQHF. As DNA, the CDR3 is TGTGCCAGCACCCCGGGACAGGGAGACAATCAGCCCCAGCATTTT.

The chain is built from TRBV20-1 and TRBJ2-3, with D possibly matching TRBD2 (5 bases). The CDR3 loop spans 14 amino acids. V gave up 2 bases and J gave up 6 bases, with 15 bases separating them. CDR1 and CDR2 from the germline V gene are DFQATT and SNEGSKA (reference sequence). The CDR3, as DNA: TGCAGTGCTAGAATCCCGGGGTTATTGGATACGCAGTATTTT. This sequence encodes CSARIPGLLDTQYF.

As for this clonotype: A much bigger clone sits one base away, suggesting this may be a read error. The rearrangement joins TRBV12-3 or TRBV12-4 to TRBJ2-5, with D unclear. V lost 7 bases, J lost 11 bases, and 23 bases lay in between. CDR3 length equals 14 residues. CDR3 loop: CASTTRPSSYGQYF. The CDR3 DNA is TGTGCCAGCACGACCAGGCCTTCTTCCTACGGGCAGTACTTC.

This clonotype has just a few counts. The rearrangement uses TRBV27 and TRBJ2-3, with 9 bases matching TRBD2. The length of the CDR3 is 15 residues. V shed 5 bases, J shed 4 bases, and the junction held 7 bases outside the gene matches. CDR1 and CDR2 from the germline V gene are MNHEY and SMNVEV (reference sequence). CDR3 sequence (DNA): TGTGCCAGCAGTCCTTTAGCGGGAGTGGCAGATACGCAGTATTTT. Protein: CASSPLAGVADTQYF.

The chain has TRBV5-6 and TRBJ2-1, with TRBD2 matching 9 bases. This CDR3 comprises 15 residues. The V gene end was trimmed by 7 bases and the J gene end by 7 bases; junction bases not matched to a gene: 12. Germline V CDR1 and CDR2: SGHDT, YYEEEE. CDR3 DNA sequence: TGTGCCAGCGGGGGACTTGCGGGAGGGCAAAATGAGCAGTTCTTC. Residues: CASGGLAGGQNEQFF.

CDR3: CASSMLDSLGNEQFF. In nucleotides, the CDR3 is TGTGCCAGTAGTATGCTGGACTCCCTGGGTAATGAGCAGTTCTTC. V is TRBV19 and J is TRBJ2-1, with D perhaps matching TRBD2 (5 bases). The CDR3 runs 15 residues. V was shortened by 3 bases and J by 7 bases, with 16 bases between the two germline ends. Germline assignment: CDR1 LNHDA and CDR2 SQIVND (reference sequence).

This chain connects TRBV30 to TRBJ1-2; D uncertain. Germline lookup yields CDR1 GTSNPN and CDR2 SVGIG (reference sequence). Trimming took 1 base from V and 7 from J, leaving 13 bases between them. The CDR3 totals 13 residues. Here the CDR3 DNA reads TGTGCCTGGAGTGCCAAGACTGGATCTGGCTACACCTTC. It specifies CAWSAKTGSGYTF.

The chain links TRBV11-2 to TRBJ2-7; D gene uncertain. V lost 5 bases, J lost 5 bases, and 25 bases lay in between. The CDR3 has 17 amino acids. Germline lookup yields CDR1 SGHAT and CDR2 FQNNGV. In DNA, the CDR3 is TGTGCCAGCAGCGAACGGTTACGTTCCGCGATTGGGAACGAGCAGTACTTC. Translation gives CASSERLRSAIGNEQYF.

The chain combines TRBV6-2 or TRBV6-3 with TRBJ2-1; TRBD1 is a possible D gene (5 bases). Trimming removed 6 bases at V and 10 bases at J, with 13 bases between. This CDR3 comprises 12 residues. Per germline, CDR1 MNHEY and CDR2 SVGEGT. The CDR3 loop reads CASSRLGPEQFF. The CDR3 nucleotides are TGTGCCAGCAGCCGTTTGGGGCCAGAGCAGTTCTTC.

The gene calls are TRBV30 and TRBJ1-1, with D hard to call. This CDR3 has 15 residues. Germline CDR1 reads GTSNPN; CDR2 reads SVGIG (reference sequence). The V gene lost 2 bases and the J gene lost 1 base, with 14 bases spanning the gap. CDR3 loop: CAWSKGPGSNTEAFF. The CDR3 coding sequence is TGTGCCTGGAGTAAGGGCCCGGGATCGAACACTGAAGCTTTCTTT.

This clonotype was found a few times. The rearrangement joins TRBV20-1 to TRBJ2-3; 9 bases are shared with TRBD1. Germline CDR1 is DFQATT and CDR2 is SNEGSKA (reference sequence). The V gene end was trimmed by 8 bases and the J gene end by 5 bases; junction bases not matched to a gene: 5. This CDR3 is 12 amino acids long. The CDR3 bases are TGCAGTTTACAGGGGGCGGGAGATACGCAGTATTTT. Residues: CSLQGAGDTQYF.

This clonotype came up a few times. V is TRBV11-2 and J is TRBJ2-2; D unresolved. Germline CDR1 reads SGHAT; CDR2 reads FQNNGV. This CDR3 region has 12 residues. Trimming removed 6 bases from V and 6 bases from J, with 8 bases in between. CDR3 sequence reads: CASRWDPGELFF. DNA for the CDR3: TGTGCCAGCAGGTGGGATCCCGGGGAGCTGTTTTTT.

This rearrangement joins TRBV10-3 to TRBJ2-1, with 13 bases lining up with TRBD2. CDR3 length: 19 amino acids. Trimming cost V 4 bases and J 0 bases; bases outside gene matches: 9. CDR1 and CDR2 (germline): ENHRY, SYGVKD. CDR3 protein: CAISGMGTSGRASYNEQFF. In DNA, the CDR3 is TGTGCCATCAGTGGAATGGGAACTAGCGGGAGGGCCTCCTACAATGAGCAGTTCTTC.